This T cell receptor (beta chain) was sequenced for a study of cytomegalovirus exposure and HLA in healthy donors (dated by TCRdb to between 2016 and 2019). Study-wide context: An earlier analysis of approximately 600 of the donors reported roughly 270 Gb of sequence data and some 100 million unique TCR beta sequences from 190 million or so T cells. Rather than drawing on any new phenotypic data, the later analysis identified candidate immune exposures from TCR beta sequences and the way those sequences occurred across donors. The genetic ancestry cluster associated with self-reported Caucasian donors included 65% to 90% of the roughly 410 genotyped donors. Class I and class II HLA loci were covered by the typing at four-digit resolution. High-throughput TCR immunosequencing, statistical association of individual TCRs with disease status, and machine learning were combined to predict cytomegalovirus infection status. Roughly 320 gigabases of sequencing data and approximately 92 million unique TCR sequences made up an early release that covered around 640 HLA-typed donors. Donor age, sex, ethnicity and CMV serostatus were compiled together with the repertoire data. In a later analysis, previously published TCR beta repertoires from 500 to 750 donors were re-analyzed and high-resolution HLA genotyping was added so that TCR occurrence patterns could be studied. Along with the approximately 600-subject first cohort, a separate validation cohort of over 90 different subjects was used. All discovery cohort repertoires had been generated using a single sequencing platform. Among about 400 genotyped donors of the cohort, an average of roughly 230,000 unique TCR beta nucleotide sequences was sequenced per donor, of which roughly 17% were non-productive. The T cell repertoires of 666 subjects were profiled by immunosequencing and related to cytomegalovirus serostatus. An earlier analysis of 587 of the donors used high-throughput TCR beta sequencing to judge whether each TCR beta V gene segment behaved as functional or pseudogenic. In a later genetic analysis, genome-wide SNP genotypes for about three fifths of the 666 donors were used, and that subset was treated as a discovery cohort. Four to six DR-DQ haplotypes were handled as single units for association and clustering, since linkage in the cohort was strong. Typing coverage differed by locus: A, B, C, DRB1 and DQB1 were typed in roughly 629-640 donors, DQA1 in approximately 520, DPA1 in nearly 610, and DPB1 in 400 to 480. The aim of the study was to test whether cataloging public T cell receptors could identify signatures of past pathogen exposure. What the research found in general, with its limitations: In vitro tests confirmed that a few of the cytomegalovirus-associated TCR beta chains recognize cytomegalovirus antigens. Most TCR sequences were seen in very few donors, while some public TCRs were found in many individuals. When HLA alleles, especially DR and DQ, strongly co-occurred, TCR associations were difficult to assign to individual alleles. A later genetic analysis reported fewer N-insertions in productive TCRs among donors in an Asian-associated ancestry cluster than the roughly 700-donor mean. Only TCR beta chains were sequenced in this cohort, and the absence of alpha or paired-chain data limited detectable features. An association between a missense DCLRE1C variant and V-gene and J-gene trimming of TCR beta chains was found in a later genetic analysis and replicated in an independent cohort. In an earlier analysis of around 500 of the donors, most TCR beta V segments appeared in productive rearrangements about 87% or about 30% of the time, broadly matching IMGT annotations. In the study, 150 to 200 TCR beta chains were listed as associated with cytomegalovirus. A later analysis found that TCR association rates varied across HLA loci, with DRB1 alleles showing the most associated TCRs and HLA-C alleles the fewest. A cluster of highly shared sequence variants was judged likely to represent a technical artifact of the sequencing pipeline. Because counts were too low, some 17 rarely observed V segments, including chromosome 9 orphons, were left out of the earlier analysis of 587 of the donors. Linkage disequilibrium might explain the correlated functional status among segregating V segments, but an unknown experimental factor could not be excluded. A further reported finding was that TCR beta sequences accurately predicted the HLA-A and HLA-B alleles for most subjects in the first cohort. A later analysis found that most CMV-associated TCR beta chains appeared HLA-restricted, with HLA associations seemingly driven largely by CMV exposure. Specific HLA alleles were associated with 16,951 TCR beta sequences at a false discovery rate of 0.05 in a later analysis. The only immune exposure information available for the cohort was CMV serostatus. The presence/absence analyses assumed that sequencing depth was roughly uniform across donors, and that assumption may not be true. The authors suggested that the approach could potentially be extended to other disease states and immunological phenotypes. Because HLA typing was unavailable for some donors at each locus, only the typed subset was used in association tests. Cytomegalovirus status was reported to be diagnosed by the classifier with high specificity and sensitivity in both the original and validation cohorts. A later analysis found that HLA-associated TCR beta chains were more clonally expanded and had lower generation probabilities than equally common non-associated chains. A later analysis reported that several top co-occurrence clusters appeared linked to parvovirus B19, influenza, CMV and Epstein-Barr virus. Because the 87-base-pair reads could not distinguish some IMGT-functional V segments, including TRBV6-2 and TRBV6-3, those segments were excluded.

The CDR3 sequence holds 15 residues, the cysteine and phenylalanine included. CDR3 DNA is the only sequence kept; it has 45 bases, read in frame from the first base. The germline V gene specifies MNHEY as CDR1 and SVGAGI as CDR2. The V end gives up 6 bases and the J end 0 bases, leaving 6 bases in the junction not matched to a gene. The receptor library was made with the immunoSEQ multiplex PCR assay. A mixture of 60 forward primers for TCR Vbeta segments and 13 reverse primers for TCR Jbeta segments was used in the multiplex PCR. The CDR3 region of rearranged TCR beta genes was amplified from genomic DNA by a multiplex PCR assay. On the Illumina HiSeq System, the amplified TCR beta libraries were sequenced as 87-base-pair reads. The authors' pipeline ran thus. A later analysis counted about 80 million unique TCR beta chains across the 666 repertoires, and 9 million to 14 million of these chains were shared by at least two donors. A nearest-neighbor algorithm error-corrected the raw reads and collapsed the reads into unique sequences, merging closely related sequences to remove PCR and sequencing errors. Alignment of CDR3 sequences to IMGT reference sequences was used to assign V, D and J gene segments. For a sequence to be retained, a match of at least six nucleotides was required to both a V gene segment and a J gene segment. Rearrangements were classified as productive when the CDR3 lacked stop codons and remained in frame with V and J, and all other rearrangements were classified as non-productive. CDR3 was defined according to IMGT convention as the region running from the second conserved V-encoded cysteine to the conserved J-encoded phenylalanine. In an earlier analysis of around 570 of the donors, sequences lacking an unambiguous match to a single V gene segment were excluded. In an earlier analysis of approximately 610 of the donors, V segments were called functional above 56.7% productive rearrangements and were called segregating when the between-donor standard deviation exceeded 5%. To diagnose cytomegalovirus status from the catalog of TCR beta chain sequences, a statistical classification framework was built. A later analysis assigned V and J genes by comparing TCR nucleotide sequences with IMGT/GENE-DB human TR gene sequences. Using the TCRdist pipeline, a later analysis assigned CDR3 sequences along with most-parsimonious VDJ recombination scenarios. A later analysis defined each TCR beta chain by its CDR3 amino acid sequence plus V-gene family, and excluded reads lacking a unique V-gene family. To address suspected cross-contamination and a sequencing artifact, a later analysis removed 450 to 700 highly shared, low-generation-probability nucleotide sequences. For each public chain, a later analysis derived a clonal expansion index from normalized ranks of inferred template counts within each repertoire. A later analysis computed generation probabilities with a VDJ recombination model fitted to out-of-frame rearrangements, and checked the results against IGoR. A later analysis scored TCR-TCR, TCR-HLA and TCR-CMV co-occurrence with hypergeometric tests, applying a repertoire-size bias correction to TCR pairs. To estimate false discovery rates, a later analysis permuted the HLA or CMV assignments 20 times. In a later analysis, co-occurring TCRs were grouped using DBSCAN, with TCRdist sequence similarity added in when clustering inside HLA-allele-positive subsets. Repertoires with fewer than 30,000 or more than 120,000 public chains, plus five repertoires with anomalous nucleotide sharing, were excluded from co-occurrence clustering. TCRdb's version of the immuneACCESS table is confined to in-frame rearrangements and falls short of the full clone set. An unresolved V gene accounts for under half of the shortfall where checked; the remainder is of unknown origin. The D gene and trimming were derived from the DNA, and the V and J assignments and clone size from that table. This sample gives 45,000 to 65,000 clones in total; around 67% of them show up just once. Of the sample, 22% falls within the top ten clones.

The cohort was made up of roughly 670 healthy bone marrow donors. All cohort members were sampled while nominally healthy, although unrecorded immune exposures were likely present. The donor tested CMV seropositive, placing the donor among the 289 seropositive members of the cohort. Each donor provided a peripheral blood sample, and peripheral blood mononuclear cells were used for TCR beta sequencing. The Qiagen DNeasy Blood Extraction Kit was used to extract genomic DNA from the blood cell samples. As concerns this clone: Its antigen is currently not known. Base qualities are not at hand, and no much larger clone is one base apart.

The sequence joins TRBV6-5 to TRBJ2-3, and 7 junctional nucleotides match TRBD1. The receptor was isolated from a woman aged 50 to 60 in good health and CMV-seropositive. Sequenced: PBMCs. This receptor has the CDR3 CASSPSDRSTDTQYF. In nucleotide form, the sequence is TGTGCCAGCAGCCCCTCGGACAGGAGCACAGATACGCAGTATTTT.